The 32 T cell receptor beta chains below come from one sample, sequenced in a study of OX40 agonist ivuxolimab in advanced cancers. Data came from immunoSEQ multiplex PCR; TCRdb stores just in-frame clones and leaves some out. The profile shows 55,000 or so clones, 75% to 90% of them singletons. The sequenced sample was CD4+ or CD8+ T cells sorted from blood, obtained in a trial of the OX40 agonist ivuxolimab. The receptors were gathered from an adult with an advanced solid tumor such as melanoma, head and neck, liver or kidney cancer.

The chain employs TRBV6-1 and TRBJ2-7; D remains ambiguous. Trimming removed 5 bases from V and 3 bases from J, with 14 bases in between. This CDR3 comprises 14 residues. Germline CDR1 and CDR2: MNHNS and SASEGT. As DNA, the CDR3 is TGTGCCAGCAGTAGTAAGGGATCTAACTACGAGCAGTACTTC. Translation gives CASSSKGSNYEQYF.

The chain recombines TRBV4-1 with TRBJ2-3; D not resolved. The CDR3 consists of 16 residues. CDR1 is MGHRA, CDR2 YSYEKL, per germline. V lost 5 bases and J lost 2, with 17 bases in between. CDR3: CASSEAPWTDTDTQYF. CDR3 bases: TGCGCCAGCAGCGAAGCGCCGTGGACCGACACAGATACGCAGTATTTT.

The chain has TRBV28 and TRBJ2-7; D remains unclear. V was trimmed by 5 bases and J by 1 base, leaving 15 bases between them. Germline loops: CDR1 MDHEN, CDR2 SYDVKM. There are 15 residues in the CDR3. The CDR3 DNA reads as TGTGCCAGCAGTCCCCAGTGGCGGAAGTCCTACGAGCAGTACTTC. It encodes CASSPQWRKSYEQYF.

The rearrangement joins TRBV9 to TRBJ1-6; D gene uncertain. V was shortened by 1 base and J by 5 bases, with 10 bases between the two germline ends. Germline lookup yields CDR1 SGDLS and CDR2 YYNGEE. CDR3 length: 15 residues. The CDR3: CASSVKVGNNSPLHF. CDR3 coding DNA: TGTGCCAGCAGCGTAAAGGTTGGCAATAATTCACCCCTCCACTTT.

The chain employs TRBV11-1 and TRBJ2-3; 10 positions match TRBD2. CDR3 length equals 15 residues. V lost 2 bases and J lost 4; bases outside the gene matches: 3. Germline V CDR1 and CDR2: SGHAT, FQDESV (reference sequence). CDR3 region: CASSLLAGVADTQYF. The CDR3 DNA is TGTGCCAGCAGCTTACTAGCGGGAGTAGCAGATACGCAGTATTTT.

J is TRBJ2-3 and V is TRBV28; TRBD1 matches 7 bases. The CDR3 loop spans 15 amino acids. Germline CDR1 MDHEN, CDR2 SYDVKM. Unmatched junction bases numbered 8, after V lost 7 bases and J lost 1 base. CDR3 in DNA: TGTGCCAGCACTGTGAGGGGGCCCGGCACAGATACGCAGTATTTT. It is translated as CASTVRGPGTDTQYF.

The rearrangement uses TRBV5-1 and TRBJ2-2; D possibly matches TRBD1 or TRBD2 (5 bases each). Trimming left V 3 bases short and J 1 base short, with 10 bases between. CDR3 length: 15 amino acids. In germline, CDR1 is SGHRS, CDR2 YFSETQ. The chain's CDR3 is CASSSGRGNTGELFF. CDR3 coding DNA: TGCGCCAGCAGCTCGGGACGGGGGAACACCGGGGAGCTGTTTTTT. The full variable domain, in which reference TRBV5-1 and TRBJ2-2 provide the parts outside the CDR3, is KAGVTQTPRYLIKTRGQQVTLSCSPISGHRSVSWYQQTPGQGLQFLFEYFSETQRNKGNFPGRFSGRQFSNSRSEMNVSTLELGDSALYLCASSSGRGNTGELFFGEGSRLTVL.

The chain carries TRBV4-1 and TRBJ2-7, with D perhaps matching TRBD1 (5 bases). Germline lookup yields CDR1 MGHRA and CDR2 YSYEKL. V was shortened by 5 bases and J by 0 bases, with 14 bases between the two germline ends. This CDR3 is built from 15 residues. This CDR3 is CASSLQDHSSYEQYF. The DNA of the CDR3 is TGCGCCAGCAGCTTACAGGATCATAGCTCCTACGAGCAGTACTTC.

This clone was recorded a few times. The chain carries TRBV9 and TRBJ2-7; TRBD2 aligns across 12 bases. V lost 0 bases to trimming and J lost 5 bases; unmatched junction nucleotides: 3. CDR1 is SGDLS, CDR2 YYNGEE, per germline. This CDR3 region has 15 residues. The CDR3 reads CASSVGRLAGDEQYF. The CDR3 DNA follows: TGTGCCAGCAGCGTAGGTAGACTAGCGGGAGACGAGCAGTACTTC.

The V gene is TRBV4-1, the J gene TRBJ2-1, with D unresolved. Germline CDR1 is MGHRA and CDR2 is YSYEKL. This CDR3 has 13 residues. V was cut by 0 bases and J by 9 bases, with 9 bases left in between. The CDR3: CASSQDLWGEQFF. For the CDR3, the DNA is TGCGCCAGCAGCCAAGATCTGTGGGGTGAGCAGTTCTTC.

The chain joins TRBV19 to TRBJ2-5; no reliable D call. The germline CDR1 and CDR2 sequences are LNHDA and SQIVND (reference sequence). CDR3 length: 14 amino acids. The V and J ends lost 1 base and 0 bases respectively, with 6 bases between them. CDR3 in DNA: TGTGCCAGTAGTATAGTCCTAGACCAAGAGACCCAGTACTTC. This sequence encodes CASSIVLDQETQYF.

The rearrangement links TRBV28 to TRBJ2-3, with 14 bases aligning to TRBD2. Germline CDR1 MDHEN, CDR2 SYDVKM. The CDR3 is made up of 18 amino acids. Trimming removed 1 base from V and 4 bases from J; junction bases left unmatched: 7. The CDR3 DNA follows: TGTGCCAGCAGTTTATTGACTAGCGGGAGGGACCTGGCAGATACGCAGTATTTT. It is translated as CASSLLTSGRDLADTQYF.

For the CDR3, the DNA is TGTGCCTGGAGTGTGGTAGCAGAAACCGGGGAGCTGTTTTTT. This translates into CAWSVVAETGELFF. The gene calls are TRBV30 and TRBJ2-2; D uncertain. Germline CDR1 and CDR2: GTSNPN and SVGIG (reference sequence). V dropped 0 bases and J dropped 5 bases, with 10 bases sitting between them. The CDR3 has 14 residues.

A single count supports this clone. The J gene is TRBJ2-1, the V gene TRBV29-1; 10 bases fit TRBD1. Germline lookup yields CDR1 SQVTM and CDR2 ANQGSEA. Losses at the gene ends were 8 bases for V and 4 bases for J; bases not matched to a gene: 5. The CDR3 length is 13 residues. The CDR3, as DNA: TGCAGCTCCTGGACAGGGGGGTACAATGAGCAGTTCTTC. Protein sequence: CSSWTGGYNEQFF.

V and J are TRBV7-3 and TRBJ1-3, with D hard to call. Germline CDR1 reads SGHTA; CDR2 reads FQGTGA. The CDR3 extends over 14 amino acids. V lost 3 bases and J 0 bases, leaving 6 bases between the germline ends. The CDR3 bases are TGTGCCAGCAGCTTCGGCAGCTCTGGAAACACCATATATTTT. It translates to CASSFGSSGNTIYF.

The CDR3 DNA sequence: TGTGCCAGCAGTGCCCGGGACAGGGCCTCCGCCGAGCAGTACTTC. Its translation: CASSARDRASAEQYF. The chain recombines TRBV27 with TRBJ2-7, with 9 bases that match TRBD1. Looked up from germline, CDR1 is MNHEY and CDR2 is SMNVEV (reference sequence). V lost 5 bases and J lost 6; bases outside the gene matches: 11. The length of the CDR3 is 15 residues.

This clone appeared a few times. The chain couples TRBV30 to TRBJ2-5; D tentatively reads TRBD1 or TRBD2 (5 bases each). This CDR3 is built from 15 residues. V lost 3 bases, J lost 2 bases, and 16 bases lay in between. Germline V gives CDR1 GTSNPN, CDR2 SVGIG (reference sequence). This CDR3 is CAWSDWDQIQETQYF. The CDR3 region has the DNA TGTGCCTGGAGCGACTGGGACCAGATACAAGAGACCCAGTACTTC.

The chain joins TRBV27 to TRBJ2-7; D may correspond to TRBD1 or TRBD2 (5 bases each). This CDR3 is 13 amino acids long. The germline gives CDR1 MNHEY, CDR2 SMNVEV (reference sequence). Trimming shortened V by 8 bases and J by 8 bases, and 19 bases separated the two germline ends. In nucleotides, the CDR3 is TGTGCCAGCGGCCTCTCGGCCCCGGGGCAGCAGTACTTC. Its protein is CASGLSAPGQQYF.

The CDR3 DNA reads TGTGCCAGCAGCGAGCCGGGACTACTCACAGATACGCAGTATTTT. As protein: CASSEPGLLTDTQYF. The rearrangement joins TRBV7-2 to TRBJ2-3, with TRBD2 matching over 7 bases. Germline CDR1 reads SGHTA; CDR2 reads FQGNSA. The CDR3 covers 15 residues. Germline trimming cut 5 bases from V and 2 bases from J; bases unmatched to any gene: 7.

The rearrangement joins TRBV19 to TRBJ2-7; TRBD1 agrees at 9 bases. The germline V gene encodes CDR1 LNHDA and CDR2 SQIVND (reference sequence). The CDR3 covers 15 residues. V shed 6 bases and J 7 bases; nucleotides not matched to a gene: 13. This chain's CDR3 is CASRASGTGRYEQYF. CDR3 bases: TGTGCCAGTAGAGCGAGTGGGACAGGGAGGTATGAGCAGTACTTC.

The chain combines TRBV7-6 with TRBJ2-2; 8 bases fit TRBD1. Trimming at V came to 5 bases and at J to 0 bases, leaving 8 bases not matched to a gene. Germline-derived CDR1 and CDR2 are SGHVS and FNYEAQ. The CDR3 consists of 17 residues. Here the CDR3 reads CASSPRLGQANTGELFF. DNA of the CDR3: TGTGCCAGCAGCCCCCGGCTGGGACAGGCGAACACCGGGGAGCTGTTTTTT. The variable domain in full, with the rest retrieved from reference TRBV7-6 and TRBJ2-2, is GAGVSQSPRYKVTKRGQDVALRCDPISGHVSLYWYRQALGQGPEFLTYFNYEAQQDKSGLPNDRFSAERPEGSISTLTIQRTEQRDSAMYRCASSPRLGQANTGELFFGEGSRLTVL.

The chain couples TRBV30 to TRBJ2-5; D is perhaps TRBD2 (6 bases). Germline CDR1 and CDR2: GTSNPN and SVGIG (reference sequence). V lost 1 base to trimming and J lost 5 bases, with 11 bases between them. The CDR3 totals 13 residues. CDR3 protein: CAWSDSAGETQYF. DNA for the CDR3: TGTGCCTGGAGTGACAGCGCGGGGGAGACCCAGTACTTC.

The V and J genes are TRBV7-3 and TRBJ2-1, with D hard to call. The CDR3 is 13 amino acids. Germline-derived CDR1 and CDR2 are SGHTA and FQGTGA. Trimming removed 5 bases at V and 4 bases at J, with 9 bases between. For the CDR3, the DNA is TGTGCCAGCAGCCTCCACTCTTACAATGAGCAGTTCTTC. This codes for CASSLHSYNEQFF.

The chain links TRBV28 to TRBJ1-1; a possible D gene is TRBD1 (5 bases). Germline V gene data show CDR1 as MDHEN and CDR2 as SYDVKM. V lost 0 bases, J lost 11 bases, and 13 bases lay in between. CDR3 size: 13 residues. This CDR3 is CASSLWRGSSAFF. CDR3 bases: TGTGCCAGCAGTTTATGGCGGGGGTCCTCGGCTTTCTTT.

The genes are TRBV5-1 and TRBJ1-6; D uncertain. V was pared by 0 bases and J by 7 bases, with 8 bases between. This CDR3 comprises 14 residues. Per germline, CDR1 SGHRS and CDR2 YFSETQ. CDR3 sequence: CASSLGSRNSPLHF. The CDR3 nucleotides read TGCGCCAGCAGCTTGGGCTCAAGGAATTCACCCCTCCACTTT.

This clone is a singleton in its sample. V gene TRBV19 combines with J gene TRBJ1-5, with 7 bases fitting TRBD1. The CDR3 covers 14 residues. In germline, CDR1 is LNHDA, CDR2 SQIVND (reference sequence). With V trimmed by 3 bases and J by 2 bases, 1 base remained unmatched. Here the CDR3 DNA reads TGTGCCAGTAGTATGCAGGGGGGCAATCAGCCCCAGCATTTT. Encoded protein: CASSMQGGNQPQHF.

The chain couples TRBV7-2 to TRBJ2-3; maybe TRBD2 (6 bases). This CDR3 region has 16 residues. Trimming removed 5 bases at V and 0 bases at J, with 15 bases between. Germline-derived CDR1 and CDR2 are SGHTA and FQGNSA. The CDR3: CASSPRTTLSTDTQYF. The CDR3 DNA reads TGTGCCAGCAGCCCACGGACTACCCTTAGCACAGATACGCAGTATTTT.

This chain uses TRBV19 with TRBJ1-6; 7 positions agree with TRBD1. Germline-derived CDR1 and CDR2 are LNHDA and SQIVND (reference sequence). V trimming: 5 bases; J trimming: 8 bases; junction bases outside the gene matches: 15. The CDR3 spans 17 residues. CDR3 residues: CASSRRRNTGVYSPLHF. The CDR3 DNA reads TGTGCCAGTAGTCGCCGTCGAAATACAGGGGTGTATTCACCCCTCCACTTT.

This rearrangement joins TRBV30 to TRBJ1-4; 9 positions match TRBD1. CDR1 is GTSNPN and CDR2 is SVGIG in the germline V gene (reference sequence). The CDR3 is 16 residues long. The V gene end was trimmed by 3 bases and the J gene end by 4 bases; junction bases not matched to a gene: 9. The CDR3 spells CAWREKGTGINEKLFF. In DNA, the CDR3 is TGTGCCTGGAGGGAAAAAGGGACAGGGATTAATGAAAAACTGTTTTTT.

The V gene is TRBV5-1, the J gene TRBJ1-2, with D uncertain. Germline V gene sequence: CDR1 SGHRS, CDR2 YFSETQ. CDR3 size: 14 residues. Trimming left V 0 bases short and J 4 bases short, with 10 bases between. In DNA, the CDR3 is TGCGCCAGCAGCTTGGGTCCCTTCTCCTATGGCTACACCTTC. Its protein is CASSLGPFSYGYTF.

The chain has TRBV5-4 and TRBJ2-1, with 8 bases matching TRBD1. CDR1 and CDR2 (germline): SGHNT, YYREEE (reference sequence). Trimming cost V 0 bases and J 4 bases; bases outside gene matches: 9. The CDR3 has 17 amino acids. Here the CDR3 reads CASSLVNNRGKYNEQFF. DNA for the CDR3: TGTGCCAGCAGCTTGGTCAACAACAGGGGGAAATACAATGAGCAGTTCTTC.

V is TRBV28 and J is TRBJ2-1, with TRBD1 as a possible D gene (6 bases). This CDR3 comprises 16 residues. Germline CDR1 MDHEN, CDR2 SYDVKM. V was cut by 6 bases and J by 1 base, with 16 bases left in between. DNA for the CDR3: TGTGCCAGCAGACAACCTGGGGACAAGTCCTACAATGAGCAGTTCTTC. Its translation is CASRQPGDKSYNEQFF.